Below, one TCR beta chain is given with its context. Its antigen is still unknown. This sample stems from a study of T cell responses to AZD1222 COVID-19 vaccine. Regarding the study as a whole: Clonal diversity was possibly underestimated, and the donors were mostly white British, with more females.

Trimming removed 4 bases at V and 1 base at J, with 10 bases between. The germline CDR1 and CDR2 sequences are MNHEY and SVGAGI. This CDR3 has 14 amino acids. Profiling relied on immunoSEQ multiplex PCR, and the TCRdb table lists in-frame clones only, not all of them. This table has about 150,000 clones, less than 90% appearing once. The V and J genes are TRBV6-5 and TRBJ2-5, with D tentatively TRBD1 (5 bases). The sample here was peripheral blood, taken after recovery from COVID-19. This sequence was found in an adult who had recovered from COVID-19. The CDR3 spells CASSSTAIQETQYF. The CDR3 DNA sequence: TGTGCCAGCAGTTCGACAGCTATCCAAGAGACCCAGTACTTC.